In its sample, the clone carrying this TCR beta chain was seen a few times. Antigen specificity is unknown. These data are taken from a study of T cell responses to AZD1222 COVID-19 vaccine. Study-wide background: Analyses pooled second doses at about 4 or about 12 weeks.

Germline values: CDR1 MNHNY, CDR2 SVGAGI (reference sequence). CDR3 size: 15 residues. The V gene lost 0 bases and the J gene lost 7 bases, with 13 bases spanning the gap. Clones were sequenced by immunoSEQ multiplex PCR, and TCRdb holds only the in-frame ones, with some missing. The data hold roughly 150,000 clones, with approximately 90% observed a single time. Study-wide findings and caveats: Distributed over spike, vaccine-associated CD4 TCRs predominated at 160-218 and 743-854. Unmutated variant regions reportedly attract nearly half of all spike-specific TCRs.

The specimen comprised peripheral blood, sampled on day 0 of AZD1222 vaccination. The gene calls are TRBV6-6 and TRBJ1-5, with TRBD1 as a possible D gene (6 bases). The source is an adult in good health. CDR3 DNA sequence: TGTGCCAGCAGTTACTCGGCACAGGGAGGGCAGCCCCAGCATTTT. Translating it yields CASSYSAQGGQPQHF.